This T cell receptor beta chain was recovered during a study of blood T cells in healthy people across ages. Study results and limitations: The fall in TCR beta diversity per million T cells was roughly linear with age.

The germline V gene has CDR1 SGHDN and CDR2 FVKESK. This CDR3 is 14 amino acids long. Through a sample-barcoded 5' primer and a J-beta primer mix, a second PCR was run for roughly 6 to 12 cycles. TCRdb analysed the 5' RACE reads with MiXCR anew, one entry per CDR3 protein. Seen here are more than 900,000 distinct CDR3 sequences, just under 30% observed once, and the top ten hold 10%. This clonotype appeared a single time. The antigen is unknown. A junction boundary mismatches the germline segment, possibly from a read error. This sample was also put to use in a study of T cells of mothers and their children. Turning to that study: The effect of thymic selection on TCR recombination output is similar between related and unrelated pairs. Nobody spotted any persistent microchimeric T cell clones.

Sequenced material: blood. This chain connects TRBV14 to TRBJ2-5; 8 bases agree with TRBD2. The clonotype comes from a woman aged 40 to 49 in good health. The CDR3 DNA is TGTGCCGGCAGCTCCCATAGCGGGGAAGAGACCCAGTACTTC. Protein sequence: CAGSSHSGEETQYF.